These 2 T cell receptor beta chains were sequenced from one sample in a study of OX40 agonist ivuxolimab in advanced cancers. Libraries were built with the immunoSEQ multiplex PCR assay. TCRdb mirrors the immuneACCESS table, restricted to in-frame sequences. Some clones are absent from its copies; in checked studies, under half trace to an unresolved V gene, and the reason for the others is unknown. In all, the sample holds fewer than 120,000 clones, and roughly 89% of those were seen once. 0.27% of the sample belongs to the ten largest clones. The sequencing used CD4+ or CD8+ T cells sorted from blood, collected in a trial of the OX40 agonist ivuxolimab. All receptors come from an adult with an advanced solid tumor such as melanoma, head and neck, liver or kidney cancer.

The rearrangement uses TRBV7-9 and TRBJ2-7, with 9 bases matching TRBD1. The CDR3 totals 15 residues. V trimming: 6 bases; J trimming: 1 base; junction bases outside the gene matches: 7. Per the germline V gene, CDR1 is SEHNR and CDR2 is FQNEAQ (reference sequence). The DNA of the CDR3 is TGTGCCAGCAGTTCGGGACAGGGAGAATCCTACGAGCAGTACTTC. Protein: CASSSGQGESYEQYF.

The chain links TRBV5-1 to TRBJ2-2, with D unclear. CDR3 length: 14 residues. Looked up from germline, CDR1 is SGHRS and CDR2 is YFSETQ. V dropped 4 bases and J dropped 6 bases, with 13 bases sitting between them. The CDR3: CASSIRTVSGELFF. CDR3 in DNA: TGCGCCAGCAGCATACGGACCGTCTCCGGGGAGCTGTTTTTT.